This TCR beta chain was captured in a study of T-cell memory formation after mild COVID-19. Study results and caveats: Pre-infection memory held some responding clones, suggesting pre-existing cross-reactive T cells responded. Contracting CD4+ clones were located mainly in CM and EM, and CD8+ clones in EMRA.

TCR alpha and TCR beta cDNA libraries with sample barcodes and UMIs came from 5'RACE using constant-segment primers. TCRdb fed the 5' RACE reads into MiXCR, producing one record per CDR3 protein. Of under 700,000 distinct CDR3 sequences listed, around 20% are singletons. Remarks on this clonotype: Its cognate antigen is unknown.

The junction had 2 bases not matched to a gene; V was cut back by 3 bases and J by 2 bases. The CDR3 runs to 15 residues. Germline-derived CDR1 and CDR2 are MGHRA and YSYEKL. The sequence came from an adult woman who had mild COVID-19 (a few samples of this study predate the infection). Cell type and time point are not known. The chain uses TRBV4-1 and TRBJ2-2, with 8 bases identical to TRBD2. Input material: PBMCs or a T cell subset sorted from them (not recorded which). The CDR3: CASSHSGGNTGELFF. The DNA for the CDR3 is TGCGCCAGCAGCCACAGCGGGGGAAACACCGGGGAGCTGTTTTTT.